This TCR beta chain was obtained from a study of T-cell memory formation after mild COVID-19. This CDR3 spans 15 amino acids. The V and J ends lost 7 bases and 2 bases, in that order; junction bases with no gene match: 5. This clonotype has ten or more counts. TCRdb passed the 5' RACE reads through MiXCR, listing each CDR3 protein once. Of approximately 560,000 distinct CDR3 sequences in the sample, roughly 17% were seen once. The rearrangement joins TRBV12-3 or TRBV12-4 to TRBJ2-5; the match to TRBD2 covers 12 bases. Sequenced input: PBMCs or a T cell subset sorted from them (not recorded which). This TCR came from an adult woman who had mild COVID-19 (a few samples of this study predate the infection). Cell type and time point are not known. This CDR3 reads CASTRTSGDQETQYF. CDR3 coding DNA: TGTGCCAGCACCAGGACTAGCGGGGATCAAGAGACCCAGTACTTC.